The subject of this entry is one T cell receptor (beta chain). Its target is unknown. The sample belongs to a study of cytomegalovirus exposure and HLA in healthy donors. Germline CDR1 reads MNHEY; CDR2 reads SVGAGI. The ends were cut back, 2 bases at V and 0 bases at J, with 8 bases in the middle. The CDR3 spans 14 residues. Primers for the PCR totalled 60 Vbeta and 13 Jbeta. Libraries were prepared by immunoSEQ multiplex PCR; TCRdb keeps only in-frame clonotypes and omits some of them. The listing records over 100,000 clones. Study outcomes and limitations: High sensitivity and specificity were reportedly achieved when the classifier diagnosed cytomegalovirus status. It was confirmed in vitro that a few of the CMV-associated chains were specific for CMV antigens. A later analysis found most CMV-associated TCR beta chains apparently HLA-restricted.

The sequencing input was PBMCs. The chain is built from TRBV6-5 and TRBJ2-7; D might be TRBD1 (6 bases). The sequence derives from a man aged 25 to 40 in good health and CMV-seronegative. CDR3: CASSYVGASYEQYF. The CDR3, as DNA: TGTGCCAGCAGTTACGTGGGGGCCTCCTACGAGCAGTACTTC.